This is a list of T cell receptor beta chains from one sample in a study of Graves' ophthalmopathy and Graves' hyperthyroidism. TCRdb used MiXCR to reprocess the multiplex PCR reads, holding one entry per CDR3 protein. The repertoire has about 620,000 distinct CDR3 sequences, about 20% of them found once; the top ten carry approximately 7%. Source material: peripheral blood. The receptors originated from a woman between 18 and 29 years old with stable Graves' hyperthyroidism. Some clones in this sample may be carry-over from other donors' samples. Both conserved end residues are trimmed from each CDR3. A D gene is named only where the DNA matches it firmly.

>TRBV6-2/TRBV6-3|.
ASSSEDYQETQY
>TRBV19|TRBD1
ASSIRQGAGSNQPQH
>TRBV28|TRBD1
ASSTGQDGYT
>TRBV5-1|TRBD2
ASSPVGGAGELF
>TRBV20-1|.
SARDARDGYGYT
>TRBV9|.
ASSVGRDTPYEQY
>TRBV30|.
AWSVYSLMNDNQPQH
>TRBV9|.
ASSGGGPGANVLT
>TRBV3-1|.
ASSQGRPSGNTIY
>TRBV27|TRBD1
ASSDRGDGYT
>TRBV20-1|.
SASSLGTSSYEQY
>TRBV7-2|TRBD1
ASSYAGTGPTEAF
>TRBV7-8|.
ASRRDRNSYEQY
>TRBV28|TRBD1
ASTPGQGYEQY